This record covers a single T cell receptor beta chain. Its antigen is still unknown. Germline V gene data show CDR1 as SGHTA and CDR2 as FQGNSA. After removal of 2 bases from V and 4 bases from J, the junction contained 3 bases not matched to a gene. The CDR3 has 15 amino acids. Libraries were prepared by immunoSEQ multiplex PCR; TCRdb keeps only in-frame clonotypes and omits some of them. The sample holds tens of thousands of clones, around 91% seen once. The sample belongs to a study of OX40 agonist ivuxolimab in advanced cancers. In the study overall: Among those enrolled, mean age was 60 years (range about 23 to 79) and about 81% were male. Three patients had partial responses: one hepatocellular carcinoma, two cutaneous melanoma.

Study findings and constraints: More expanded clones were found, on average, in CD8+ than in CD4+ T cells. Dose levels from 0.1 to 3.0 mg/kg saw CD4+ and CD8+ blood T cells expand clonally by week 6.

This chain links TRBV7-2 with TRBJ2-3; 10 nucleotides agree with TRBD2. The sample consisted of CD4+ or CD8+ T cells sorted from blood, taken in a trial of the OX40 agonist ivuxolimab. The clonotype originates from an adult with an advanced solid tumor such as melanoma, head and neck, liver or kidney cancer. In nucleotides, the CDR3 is TGTGCCAGCAGCTTATCAGCGGGAGGGCCAGATACGCAGTATTTT. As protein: CASSLSAGGPDTQYF.